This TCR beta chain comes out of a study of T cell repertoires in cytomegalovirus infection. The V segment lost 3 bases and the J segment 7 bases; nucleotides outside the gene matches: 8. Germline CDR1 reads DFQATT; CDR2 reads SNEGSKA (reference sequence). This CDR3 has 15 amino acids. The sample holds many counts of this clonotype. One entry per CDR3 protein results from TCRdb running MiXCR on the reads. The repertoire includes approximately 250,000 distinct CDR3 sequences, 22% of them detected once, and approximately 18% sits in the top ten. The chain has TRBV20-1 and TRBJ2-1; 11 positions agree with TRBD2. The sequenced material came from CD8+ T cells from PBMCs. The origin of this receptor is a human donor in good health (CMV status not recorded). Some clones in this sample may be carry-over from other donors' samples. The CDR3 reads CSARGLADLPNEQFF. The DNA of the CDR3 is TGCAGTGCTAGGGGACTAGCGGACCTACCGAATGAGCAGTTCTTC.